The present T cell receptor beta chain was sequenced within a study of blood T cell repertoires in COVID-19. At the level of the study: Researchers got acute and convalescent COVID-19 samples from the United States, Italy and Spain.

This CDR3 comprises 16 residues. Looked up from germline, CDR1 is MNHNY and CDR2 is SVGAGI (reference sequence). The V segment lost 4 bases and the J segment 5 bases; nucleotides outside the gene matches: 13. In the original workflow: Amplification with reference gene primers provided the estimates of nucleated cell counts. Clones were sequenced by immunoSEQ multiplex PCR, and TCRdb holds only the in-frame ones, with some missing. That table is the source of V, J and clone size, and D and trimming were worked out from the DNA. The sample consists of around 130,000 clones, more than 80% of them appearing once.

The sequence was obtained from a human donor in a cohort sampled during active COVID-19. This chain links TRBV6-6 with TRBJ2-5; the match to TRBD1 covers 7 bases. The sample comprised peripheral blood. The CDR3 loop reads CASSFTDRVYAETQYF. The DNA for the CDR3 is TGTGCCAGCAGTTTCACTGACAGGGTATACGCGGAGACCCAGTACTTC.